The rows below give T cell receptor beta chains drawn from one sample of a study of Ad26.COV2.S vaccination and SARS-CoV-2 variants. The table came from immunoSEQ multiplex PCR; TCRdb's copy has only in-frame clones and leaves some out. Among about 680,000 clones listed, 70% to 90% were seen once. Sequenced material: peripheral blood, taken in a trial of Ad26.COV2.S vaccine versus placebo. These receptors came from a person between 18 and 60 years old who received the Ad26.COV2.S COVID-19 vaccine or a placebo. Each CDR3 is given with its conserved first and last residue. The D gene is left open where the match is weak. The size of a clone is reported for some rows only, either as once, few or many, or as a class for expanded clones.

v_gene: TRBV7-3; abundance: .; d_gene: TRBD1; j_gene: TRBJ2-2; CDR3nt: TGTGCCAGCAGCTGGACAGGGTCTACCGGGGAGCTGTTTTTT; CDR3aa: CASSWTGSTGELFF
v_gene: TRBV7-9; abundance: .; d_gene: .; j_gene: TRBJ1-1; CDR3nt: TGTGCCAGCAGCTCAGACCTTGAAGCTTTCTTT; CDR3aa: CASSSDLEAFF
v_gene: TRBV5-4; abundance: .; d_gene: TRBD1; j_gene: TRBJ2-7; CDR3nt: TGTGCCAGCAGCTTGGACGGGACAGGCGCCTACGAGCAGTACTTC; CDR3aa: CASSLDGTGAYEQYF
v_gene: TRBV19; abundance: .; d_gene: .; j_gene: TRBJ1-6; CDR3nt: TGTGCCAGTAGCCTGGGTTACAATTCACCCCTCCACTTT; CDR3aa: CASSLGYNSPLHF
v_gene: TRBV30; abundance: .; d_gene: .; j_gene: TRBJ1-5; CDR3nt: TGTGCCTGGAGTGGTGGCTATAATCAGCCCCAGCATTTT; CDR3aa: CAWSGGYNQPQHF
v_gene: TRBV30; abundance: .; d_gene: TRBD2; j_gene: TRBJ2-7; CDR3nt: TGTGCCTGGAGTCGGGGACTAGGGGCCTACGAGCAGTACTTC; CDR3aa: CAWSRGLGAYEQYF
v_gene: TRBV19; abundance: .; d_gene: .; j_gene: TRBJ1-2; CDR3nt: TGTGCCAGTAGTATACTGGGCGGGGGGACTAACTATGGCTACACCTTC; CDR3aa: CASSILGGGTNYGYTF
v_gene: TRBV11-2; abundance: .; d_gene: TRBD2; j_gene: TRBJ2-3; CDR3nt: TGTGCCAGCAGCTTGAGCGGGGGGGGCGATACGCAGTATTTT; CDR3aa: CASSLSGGGDTQYF
v_gene: TRBV19; abundance: .; d_gene: .; j_gene: TRBJ2-3; CDR3nt: TGTGCCAGTAGTCCCCCCGGAGGGGGAAGCACAGATACGCAGTATTTT; CDR3aa: CASSPPGGGSTDTQYF
v_gene: TRBV5-7; abundance: .; d_gene: .; j_gene: TRBJ2-7; CDR3nt: TGTGCCAGCAGCTTGAAGGCTAGCTCTCTCTACGAGCAGTACTTC; CDR3aa: CASSLKASSLYEQYF
v_gene: TRBV19; abundance: .; d_gene: .; j_gene: TRBJ1-4; CDR3nt: TGTGCCAGTAGCCTCGGGAGTGCGGGGGAAAAACTGTTTTTT; CDR3aa: CASSLGSAGEKLFF
v_gene: TRBV5-6; abundance: .; d_gene: TRBD1; j_gene: TRBJ2-5; CDR3nt: TGTGCCAGCAGCTGGGTACGACAGGGAGAGACCCAGTACTTC; CDR3aa: CASSWVRQGETQYF
v_gene: TRBV9; abundance: once; d_gene: .; j_gene: TRBJ2-2; CDR3nt: TGTGCCAGCTCATTACAGAACACCGGGGAGCTGTTTTTT; CDR3aa: CASSLQNTGELFF
v_gene: TRBV12-5; abundance: once; d_gene: TRBD1; j_gene: TRBJ1-1; CDR3nt: TGTGCTAGTGTTCCAAACAGGGGAGGAACTGAAGCTTTCTTT; CDR3aa: CASVPNRGGTEAFF
v_gene: TRBV11-1; abundance: .; d_gene: .; j_gene: TRBJ1-1; CDR3nt: TGTGCCAGCAGCTGGGGGGGGCCTGAGAACACTGAAGCTTTCTTT; CDR3aa: CASSWGGPENTEAFF
v_gene: TRBV18; abundance: .; d_gene: .; j_gene: TRBJ2-7; CDR3nt: TGTGCCAGCTCACCAGGGACAATCGCCTACTACGAGCAGTACTTC; CDR3aa: CASSPGTIAYYEQYF
v_gene: TRBV7-6; abundance: .; d_gene: TRBD1; j_gene: TRBJ1-4; CDR3nt: TGTGCCAGCAGCTACGTTGACAGGGGCTCAACTAATGAAAAACTGTTTTTT; CDR3aa: CASSYVDRGSTNEKLFF
v_gene: TRBV25-1; abundance: .; d_gene: TRBD1; j_gene: TRBJ1-5; CDR3nt: TGTGCCAGCAGTGAAAGGGGGCAGGGCCAGCCCCAGCATTTT; CDR3aa: CASSERGQGQPQHF
v_gene: TRBV7-9; abundance: .; d_gene: .; j_gene: TRBJ1-5; CDR3nt: TGTGCCAGCAGTTCTGTCGGGGGGGGCAATCAGCCCCAGCATTTT; CDR3aa: CASSSVGGGNQPQHF
v_gene: TRBV4-1; abundance: .; d_gene: .; j_gene: TRBJ2-3; CDR3nt: TGCGCCAGCAGCCAAGCGGGGGCAGGGGAAGCGGATACGCAGTATTTT; CDR3aa: CASSQAGAGEADTQYF
v_gene: TRBV5-1; abundance: once; d_gene: .; j_gene: TRBJ2-7; CDR3nt: TGCGCCAGCAGCTTGGTTGCGGGATACTACGAGCAGTACTTC; CDR3aa: CASSLVAGYYEQYF
v_gene: TRBV6-1; abundance: .; d_gene: .; j_gene: TRBJ2-7; CDR3nt: TGTGCCAGCAGTGGGGGCCCCGGGACAACTAACCGCCCGGTCTCCTACGAGCAGTACTTC; CDR3aa: CASSGGPGTTNRPVSYEQYF
v_gene: TRBV7-2; abundance: .; d_gene: TRBD1; j_gene: TRBJ1-2; CDR3nt: TGTGCCAGCAGCTTAGAACAGGGGGCGGGCTACACCTTC; CDR3aa: CASSLEQGAGYTF
v_gene: TRBV30; abundance: .; d_gene: TRBD1; j_gene: TRBJ1-2; CDR3nt: TGTGCCTTACTATCACAGGGGGATGGCTACACCTTC; CDR3aa: CALLSQGDGYTF
v_gene: TRBV19; abundance: .; d_gene: TRBD2; j_gene: TRBJ2-7; CDR3nt: TGTGCCAGTAGTAGCGACTATACTAGCGGGAGGTTCAACGAGCAGTACTTC; CDR3aa: CASSSDYTSGRFNEQYF
v_gene: TRBV27; abundance: once; d_gene: .; j_gene: TRBJ1-4; CDR3nt: TGTGCCAGCAGTTTGTGGGACACTAATAAAAAACTGTTTTTT; CDR3aa: CASSLWDTNKKLFF
v_gene: TRBV4-1; abundance: .; d_gene: .; j_gene: TRBJ2-5; CDR3nt: TGCGCCAGCAGCCACCTGACAGTGCCTAGCCTAGAAGAGACCCAGTACTTC; CDR3aa: CASSHLTVPSLEETQYF
v_gene: TRBV10-3; abundance: .; d_gene: .; j_gene: TRBJ2-4; CDR3nt: TGTGCCATCAGTGAATCGGTGGCCAAAAACATTCAGTACTTC; CDR3aa: CAISESVAKNIQYF
v_gene: TRBV6-1; abundance: .; d_gene: TRBD2; j_gene: TRBJ2-3; CDR3nt: TGTGCCAGCAGTGAAGCAATAGCGGGAATTTCAGATACGCAGTATTTT; CDR3aa: CASSEAIAGISDTQYF
v_gene: TRBV7-9; abundance: .; d_gene: .; j_gene: TRBJ1-2; CDR3nt: TGTGCCAGCAGCTTAGGGGCCTTTTATGGCTACACCTTC; CDR3aa: CASSLGAFYGYTF
v_gene: TRBV5-1; abundance: .; d_gene: TRBD2; j_gene: TRBJ2-7; CDR3nt: TGCGCCAGCAGCTTGGAACGGGGGGTCTACGAGCAGTACTTC; CDR3aa: CASSLERGVYEQYF
v_gene: TRBV11-1; abundance: .; d_gene: .; j_gene: TRBJ1-1; CDR3nt: TGTGCCAGCAGCTCATCAATACTAGGGAACACTGAAGCTTTCTTT; CDR3aa: CASSSSILGNTEAFF
v_gene: TRBV11-2; abundance: .; d_gene: .; j_gene: TRBJ2-7; CDR3nt: TGTGCCAGCAGCTTTAACTACGAGCAGTACTTC; CDR3aa: CASSFNYEQYF
v_gene: TRBV19; abundance: .; d_gene: .; j_gene: TRBJ2-1; CDR3nt: TGTGCCAGTAGCCTCCAAGGTGGATATGAGCAGTTCTTC; CDR3aa: CASSLQGGYEQFF
v_gene: TRBV5-6; abundance: .; d_gene: .; j_gene: TRBJ2-7; CDR3nt: TGTGCCAGCAGCTTGGGCGGGACGGTCTACGAGCAGTACTTC; CDR3aa: CASSLGGTVYEQYF
v_gene: TRBV24-1; abundance: .; d_gene: .; j_gene: TRBJ1-2; CDR3nt: TGTGCCACCAGTGATATGGGCTATGGCTACACCTTC; CDR3aa: CATSDMGYGYTF
v_gene: TRBV27; abundance: .; d_gene: .; j_gene: TRBJ2-6; CDR3nt: TGTGCCAGCAGTTTATCAGGGGTCGGGGCCAACGTCCTGACTTTC; CDR3aa: CASSLSGVGANVLTF
v_gene: TRBV3-1/TRBV3-2; abundance: .; d_gene: TRBD1; j_gene: TRBJ1-3; CDR3nt: TGTGCCAGCAGCCACAGGGGGAACACCATATATTTT; CDR3aa: CASSHRGNTIYF
v_gene: TRBV4-2; abundance: .; d_gene: TRBD1; j_gene: TRBJ1-2; CDR3nt: TGTGCCAGCAGCCAACCCGGGACAGGGGAGAACTATGGCTACACCTTC; CDR3aa: CASSQPGTGENYGYTF
v_gene: TRBV3-1/TRBV3-2; abundance: .; d_gene: .; j_gene: TRBJ2-5; CDR3nt: TGTGCCAGCAGCACTCCCGGGGCGGAGACCCAGTACTTC; CDR3aa: CASSTPGAETQYF
v_gene: TRBV18; abundance: .; d_gene: .; j_gene: TRBJ2-1; CDR3nt: TGTGCCAGCTCACCTCCCACTAGCCTCAATGAGCAGTTCTTC; CDR3aa: CASSPPTSLNEQFF
v_gene: TRBV5-1; abundance: .; d_gene: TRBD1; j_gene: TRBJ1-2; CDR3nt: TGCGCCAGCAGCTTGGGTATTGGGACAGCCTCTGGGGGCTACACCTTC; CDR3aa: CASSLGIGTASGGYTF
v_gene: TRBV12-3/TRBV12-4; abundance: .; d_gene: .; j_gene: TRBJ2-4; CDR3nt: TGTGCCAGCAGTTTAGAGGGGGGATACATTCAGTACTTC; CDR3aa: CASSLEGGYIQYF
v_gene: TRBV5-4; abundance: .; d_gene: TRBD2; j_gene: TRBJ2-5; CDR3nt: TGTGCCAGCAGCTTGGCCAGACCTAGAGCGGGGGGCGGGGAGACCCAGTACTTC; CDR3aa: CASSLARPRAGGGETQYF
v_gene: TRBV30; abundance: few; d_gene: .; j_gene: TRBJ2-7; CDR3nt: TGTGCCTGGGCTGACAGGTACGAGCAGTACTTC; CDR3aa: CAWADRYEQYF
v_gene: TRBV9; abundance: .; d_gene: .; j_gene: TRBJ1-2; CDR3nt: TGTGCCAGCAGCGTAGAGGCAGGGTCTGGCTACACCTTC; CDR3aa: CASSVEAGSGYTF
v_gene: TRBV11-2; abundance: few; d_gene: .; j_gene: TRBJ1-2; CDR3nt: TGTGCCAGCAGCTCAGGAGAGTATGGCTACACCTTC; CDR3aa: CASSSGEYGYTF
v_gene: TRBV7-3; abundance: few; d_gene: TRBD1; j_gene: TRBJ2-2; CDR3nt: TGTGCCAGCAGCGCTACCGGGACAGCGAACACCGGGGAGCTGTTTTTT; CDR3aa: CASSATGTANTGELFF
v_gene: TRBV6-8; abundance: .; d_gene: TRBD1; j_gene: TRBJ1-1; CDR3nt: TGTGCCATCTACAGGGGGAACACTGAAGCTTTCTTT; CDR3aa: CAIYRGNTEAFF